This is a list of T cell receptor beta chains from one sample in a study of cytomegalovirus exposure and HLA in healthy donors. TCRdb's copy holds only in-frame clones and misses some; the assay was immunoSEQ multiplex PCR. Of some 160,000 clones in the sample, 81% were seen once. The sample was PBMCs. Receptors originate from a man between 50 and 59 years old in good health and CMV-seropositive. Both conserved end residues are part of each CDR3. D genes are given only for firm matches. A row's size may be missing; if present it is once, few, many or a size class.

v_call	clone_size	d_call	cdr3_length	j_call	cdr3_nt	cdr3_aa
TRBV2	.	TRBD1	13	TRBJ1-4	TGTGCCAGCAGCGACTTGGACAGGGGAAAACTGTTTTTT	CASSDLDRGKLFF
TRBV5-5	.	.	16	TRBJ2-2	TGTGCCAGCAGCTTGCGGTTCGCCGTGAACACCGGGGAGCTGTTTTTT	CASSLRFAVNTGELFF
TRBV5-8	.	.	15	TRBJ1-3	TGTGCCAGCAGCGGGGGCCTTAGCTCTGGAAACACCATATATTTT	CASSGGLSSGNTIYF
TRBV6-5	.	TRBD1	14	TRBJ1-5	TGTGCCAGCAGGCCGGACAGGGGGGATCAGCCCCAGCATTTT	CASRPDRGDQPQHF
TRBV5-6	.	.	16	TRBJ1-3	TGTGCCAGCAGCTTGGGACAGAGATTCTCTGGAAACACCATATATTTT	CASSLGQRFSGNTIYF
TRBV20-1	few	TRBD1	11	TRBJ1-2	TGCAGTATGGGACAGGGCTATGGCTACACCTTC	CSMGQGYGYTF
TRBV7-8	.	.	14	TRBJ2-5	TGTGCCAGCAGCCTGAGTCGCCGTCCGGGGACCCAGTACTTC	CASSLSRRPGTQYF
TRBV7-9	.	TRBD1	15	TRBJ2-7	TGTGCCAGCAGCTTGGCAGGGGGCCTCGCCTACGAGCAGTACTTC	CASSLAGGLAYEQYF
TRBV18	.	.	16	TRBJ1-2	TGTGCCAGCTCACCAGAGAGAAGCGGAGGGAACTATGGCTACACCTTC	CASSPERSGGNYGYTF
TRBV19	.	.	15	TRBJ1-2	TGTGCCAGTAGTATTTTGGCGGATGAACACTATGGCTACACCTTC	CASSILADEHYGYTF
TRBV9	.	TRBD2	15	TRBJ2-1	TGTGCCAGCAGCGTACTAGCGGGAGACGGGAATGAGCAGTTCTTC	CASSVLAGDGNEQFF
TRBV29-1	few	TRBD2	13	TRBJ2-5	TGCAGCGCAAGCGGGATCGGGCAAGAGACCCAGTACTTC	CSASGIGQETQYF
TRBV6-6	.	.	13	TRBJ2-1	TGTGCCAGCAGCCACTCCTCGGGGGTGGAGCAGTTCTTC	CASSHSSGVEQFF
TRBV18	.	.	14	TRBJ1-1	TGTGCCAGCTCATGGTCGAGCGATGCCACTGAAGCTTTCTTT	CASSWSSDATEAFF
TRBV7-9	once	.	15	TRBJ2-3	TGTGCCAGCAGCTTAGGATTCCAGAGCACAGATACGCAGTATTTT	CASSLGFQSTDTQYF
TRBV7-9	.	.	14	TRBJ1-4	TGTGCCAGCCTCGTGTCCGGGGCTAATGAAAAACTGTTTTTT	CASLVSGANEKLFF
TRBV23-1	.	.	15	TRBJ1-4	TGCGCCAGCAGTCAATCAGGAGACGGGAATGAAAAACTGTTTTTT	CASSQSGDGNEKLFF
TRBV5-5	.	TRBD1	15	TRBJ1-4	TGTGCCAGCAGCCGCCTGGGGACAGGGAACGAAAAACTGTTTTTT	CASSRLGTGNEKLFF
TRBV2	.	.	13	TRBJ2-7	TGTGCCAGCAGTGAGGTTCTCAGGTACGAGCAGTACTTC	CASSEVLRYEQYF
TRBV28	.	TRBD1	13	TRBJ1-1	TGTGCCAGCAGCTCCCAGGGGGGACCTGAAGCTTTCTTT	CASSSQGGPEAFF
TRBV5-1	.	TRBD2	19	TRBJ2-3	TGCGCCAGCAGCTTGGTATGGACTAGCGGGGGGCGGAGCACAGATACGCAGTATTTT	CASSLVWTSGGRSTDTQYF
TRBV29-1	.	.	14	TRBJ2-7	TGCAGCGTAAGAGCCGGGACAAAATCCTACGAGCAGTACTTC	CSVRAGTKSYEQYF
TRBV6-6	.	TRBD1	14	TRBJ2-7	TGTGCCAGCACCCGACAGGGTAGAAGCTACGAGCAGTACTTC	CASTRQGRSYEQYF
TRBV7-9	.	.	12	TRBJ2-2	TGTGCCAGCAGCTTCCTCACCGGGGAGCTGTTTTTT	CASSFLTGELFF